One and the same sample provided the 22 T cell receptor beta chains below, sequenced in a study of blood T cells in healthy people across ages. Combining a sample-barcoded 5' primer with a J-beta primer mix, a second PCR ran for about 6 to 12 cycles. TCRdb re-derived calls from the 5' RACE reads in MiXCR, one entry per CDR3 protein. The table has approximately 800,000 distinct CDR3 sequences, approximately 60% seen once. The source material was blood. All receptors derive from a man aged 35-49 years in good health.

Here the CDR3 DNA reads TGTGCCAGCTCACCCCTAGCGAACTACGAGCAGTACTTC. Protein: CASSPLANYEQYF. The chain employs TRBV18 and TRBJ2-4, with D perhaps TRBD2 (6 bases). The end of the DNA fits TRBJ2-7 better, so the J call may be wrong. Germline V lookup: CDR1 KGHSH, CDR2 LQKENI. CDR3 length equals 13 residues.

The gene calls are TRBV5-1 and TRBJ2-3, with 7 bases fitting TRBD1. The CDR3 spans 23 residues. Germline-derived CDR1 and CDR2 are SGHRS and YFSETQ. Trimming took 1 base from V and 4 from J; bases not matched to a gene: 30. CDR3 bases: TGCGCCAGCAGCTTGACTGGCGTAAGGGGCACCAGACAGGGTGCTCTCGTAGCAGATACGCAGTATTTT. This encodes CASSLTGVRGTRQGALVADTQYF.

This chain connects TRBV7-9 to TRBJ1-4; no definite D call. CDR3 length: 18 amino acids. Germline V gene data show CDR1 as SEHNR and CDR2 as FQNEAQ (reference sequence). Trimming pared 0 bases from V and 4 bases from J, leaving 18 bases between. The CDR3 reads CASSLARTGRADNEKLFF. Written as DNA, the CDR3 is TGTGCCAGCAGCTTAGCTAGAACCGGAAGGGCCGATAATGAAAAACTGTTTTTT.

The rearrangement joins TRBV12-3 or TRBV12-4 to TRBJ2-7; D gene unclear. The J call may be wrong; the DNA end is better matched by TRBJ2-5. The CDR3 runs 14 residues. The chain's CDR3 is CASLSVSKGETQYF. CDR3 nucleotide sequence: TGTGCCAGCCTCAGCGTGAGTAAAGGAGAGACCCAGTACTTC.

The chain couples TRBV6-5 to TRBJ2-5; D is possibly TRBD1 (5 bases). V was clipped by 5 bases and J by 6 bases, with 16 bases between them. Germline V lookup: CDR1 MNHEY, CDR2 SVGAGI. CDR3 length: 14 residues. Here the CDR3 reads CASSNQGTRKTQYF. Written as DNA, the CDR3 is TGTGCCAGCAGTAACCAGGGTACCCGAAAGACCCAGTACTTC.

The genes are TRBV2 and TRBJ2-1; D unresolved. The CDR3 loop spans 12 amino acids. Trimming removed 4 bases from V and 10 bases from J, with 11 bases in between. The germline V gene has CDR1 SNHLY and CDR2 FYNNEI. The CDR3 reads CASSVVGWEQFF. In nucleotides, the CDR3 is TGTGCCAGCAGTGTGGTCGGCTGGGAGCAGTTCTTC.

This clonotype was counted once. The genes are TRBV28 and TRBJ2-1, with a tentative D call TRBD2 (5 bases). The CDR3 is 15 amino acids. CDR1 MDHEN and CDR2 SYDVKM come from the germline V gene. The germline V and J ends were trimmed by 6 bases and 9 bases, with 21 bases remaining between them. CDR3 in DNA: TGTGCCAGCAGACGTACTAGAATTTCGGGGAGTGAGCAGTTCTTC. Residues: CASRRTRISGSEQFF. Looking up the rest from reference TRBV28 and TRBJ2-1 gives the full variable domain: DVKVTQSSRYLVKRTGEKVFLECVQDMDHENMFWYRQDPGLGLRLIYFSYDVKMKEKGDIPEGYSVSREKKERFSLILESASTNQTSMYLCASRRTRISGSEQFFGPGTRLTVL.

The chain combines TRBV7-2 with TRBJ2-7, with D perhaps matching TRBD2 (6 bases). The CDR3 covers 13 residues. The germline V gene has CDR1 SGHTA and CDR2 FQGNSA. With 1 base removed from V and 6 bases from J, the gap between germline ends came to 10 bases. The CDR3 DNA reads TGTGCCAGCAGCTTAGAGCCGGAGGGCGAGCAGTACTTC. Translation: CASSLEPEGEQYF.

In its sample, this clonotype was seen once. This clone may be a read error of a much larger clone one base away. This chain joins TRBV13 and TRBJ2-4; tentatively, D is TRBD1 or TRBD2 (5 bases each). The CDR3 has 16 amino acids. Germline V gene lookup returns CDR1 PRHDT and CDR2 FYEKMQ (reference sequence). The CDR3 coding sequence is TGTGCCGGCAGCCCGGGACGGACAATTGCCGGCAACATTCAGTACTTC. Translation: CAGSPGRTIAGNIQYF. The complete variable domain, with remaining parts taken from reference TRBV13 and TRBJ2-4, reads AAGVIQSPRHLIKEKRETATLKCYPIPRHDTVYWYQQGPGQDPQFLISFYEKMQSDKGSIPDRFSAQQFSDYHSELNMSSLELGDSALYFCAGSPGRTIAGNIQYFGAGTRLSVL.

V usage is TRBV7-2 and J usage is TRBJ2-5; D is tentatively TRBD1 or TRBD2 (6 bases each). CDR1 and CDR2 (germline): SGHTA, FQGNSA. The CDR3 is made up of 16 amino acids. V was clipped by 7 bases and J by 5 bases, with 23 bases between them. CDR3 DNA sequence: TGTGCCAGCACCAAGGGGGGTAGTCGCATTTCGGAGACCCAGTACTTC. Amino acid sequence: CASTKGGSRISETQYF.

This clonotype came up many times. The chain uses TRBV20-1 and TRBJ1-5; TRBD1 is a possible D gene (5 bases). Germline V gene lookup returns CDR1 DFQATT and CDR2 SNEGSKA (reference sequence). Trimming removed 7 bases at V and 1 base at J, with 11 bases between. The CDR3 has 13 amino acids. CDR3 nucleotides: TGCAGTGGCACTTCAGGGAGCAATCAGCCCCAGCATTTT. This sequence encodes CSGTSGSNQPQHF.

The sample holds a few counts of this clonotype. The CDR3 DNA sequence: TGTGCCAGCAGTTATGGGAGATTGAACGAGCAGTACTTC. It codes for CASSYGRLNEQYF. This chain joins TRBV27 and TRBJ2-5; D possibly corresponds to TRBD2 (5 bases). The end of the DNA aligns better with TRBJ2-7, so the J call may be wrong. Germline CDR1 reads MNHEY; CDR2 reads SMNVEV (reference sequence). The CDR3 consists of 13 residues.

The V and J genes are TRBV18 and TRBJ2-5, with D perhaps TRBD1 (6 bases). V was pared by 4 bases and J by 3 bases, with 9 bases between. Germline CDR1 reads KGHSH; CDR2 reads LQKENI. This CDR3 has 13 amino acids. The CDR3 DNA reads TGTGCCAGCTCACAACAGGGCGAAGAGACCCAGTACTTC. It codes for CASSQQGEETQYF.

About this clonotype itself: One end of the junction fails to match germline, which may point to a read error. The chain joins TRBV29-1 to TRBJ2-1; perhaps TRBD1 as D (5 bases). The CDR3 totals 12 residues. Germline V gene lookup returns CDR1 SQVTM and CDR2 ANQGSEA. The CDR3 DNA follows: TGCAGCGTAGATCAGGGTTACAATGAGCGGTTCTTC. It yields the protein CSVDQGYNERFF.

There are a few counts of this clonotype. The chain employs TRBV7-2 and TRBJ2-7, with no clear D. V lost 1 base and J lost 4, with 14 bases in between. The CDR3 spans 15 residues. The germline CDR1 and CDR2 sequences are SGHTA and FQGNSA. CDR3 region: CASSLGSGYDYEQYF. In DNA, the CDR3 is TGTGCCAGCAGCTTAGGGTCCGGATATGATTACGAGCAGTACTTC. The whole variable domain, filled in from reference TRBV7-2 and TRBJ2-7, reads GAGVSQSPSNKVTEKGKDVELRCDPISGHTALYWYRQSLGQGLEFLIYFQGNSAPDKSGLPSDRFSAERTGGSVSTLTIQRTQQEDSAVYLCASSLGSGYDYEQYFGPGTRLTVT.

J is TRBJ2-3 and V is TRBV20-1; D not certain. The CDR3 is 15 amino acids. CDR1 and CDR2 (germline): DFQATT, SNEGSKA (reference sequence). The V end was cut by 0 bases, the J end by 2 bases, with 12 bases between. This chain's CDR3 is CSARDPTDFTDTQYF. The CDR3 bases are TGCAGTGCTAGAGATCCGACCGACTTCACAGATACGCAGTATTTT.

The rearrangement joins TRBV15 to TRBJ2-3; D uncertain. Germline V CDR1 and CDR2: LNHNV, YYDKDF (reference sequence). V was shortened by 2 bases and J by 4 bases, with 10 bases between the two germline ends. This CDR3 region has 14 residues. This CDR3 is CATSRPEKPDTQYF. The CDR3 region has the DNA TGTGCCACCAGCAGACCGGAAAAACCAGATACGCAGTATTTT.

This CDR3 is CASEGSGEGEQFF. The DNA for the CDR3 is TGTGCCAGCGAGGGCAGCGGGGAGGGTGAGCAGTTCTTC. This chain uses TRBV27 with TRBJ2-1, with 7 bases aligning to TRBD2. The J segment lost 9 bases and the V segment lost 8 bases, leaving 10 bases of the junction unmatched. The CDR3 has 13 residues. Per the germline V gene, CDR1 is MNHEY and CDR2 is SMNVEV (reference sequence).

A remark on this clonotype: One junction end disagrees with the germline gene, perhaps due to a read error. The V and J genes are TRBV3-1 and TRBJ2-3; 7 nucleotides align to TRBD2. Germline V gives CDR1 LGHDT, CDR2 YNNKEL (reference sequence). The CDR3 is 15 amino acids. CDR3 sequence reads: CASSLRGGSTNTQYF. DNA of the CDR3: TGTGCCAGCAGCCTACGGGGCGGGAGCACAAATACGCAGTATTTT.

The CDR3 loop reads CSLGKPGVQETQYF. CDR3 nucleotides: TGCAGTCTTGGAAAACCCGGGGTCCAAGAGACCCAGTACTTC. The chain is built from TRBV29-1 and TRBJ2-5; D might be TRBD2 (5 bases). Germline CDR1 and CDR2: SQVTM and ANQGSEA. The CDR3 is 14 amino acids.

The gene calls are TRBV27 and TRBJ2-3; weak D call: TRBD2 (6 bases). Looked up from germline, CDR1 is MNHEY and CDR2 is SMNVEV (reference sequence). Trimming left V 6 bases short and J 1 base short, with 14 bases between. The CDR3 loop spans 15 amino acids. The CDR3 bases are TGTGCCAGCAGCACAAAGCGGGCAGGCACAGATACGCAGTATTTT. Encoded protein: CASSTKRAGTDTQYF.

This rearrangement joins TRBV7-2 to TRBJ1-3, with D unclear. V lost 0 bases, J lost 0 bases, and 12 bases lay in between. This CDR3 is built from 17 residues. Germline loops: CDR1 SGHTA, CDR2 FQGNSA. The CDR3 is CASSLAPRGSSGNTIYF. The DNA of the CDR3 is TGTGCCAGCAGCTTAGCTCCCAGAGGGAGCTCTGGAAACACCATATATTTT.